Shown below are 10 T cell receptor beta chains from a single sample sequenced in a study of identical twins (dated by TCRdb to between 2015 and 2016). Libraries came from 5' RACE. Sequencing was performed on an Illumina HiSeq 2000. The public reads were quality trimmed at Q25 with fastp and then assembled into clones with MiXCR by TCRdb, keeping productive beta chains. Each entry is one CDR3 protein sequence, shown with its most common DNA and genes. This sample is represented by around 1.7 million distinct CDR3 sequences; 32% of them were singletons. Around 0.3% of the sample comes from the top ten. The sequencing sample was made of cord blood. The receptors here all came from a newborn girl in good health.

CDR3 amino acids: CASSRASGGAGDTQYF. The DNA of the CDR3 is TGTGCCAGCAGCCGTGCTAGCGGGGGGGCCGGAGATACGCAGTATTTT. This rearrangement joins TRBV6-6 to TRBJ2-3; 12 nucleotides align to TRBD2. J was trimmed by 5 bases and V by 6 bases; bases with no gene match: 9. This CDR3 comprises 16 residues. Germline CDR1 MNHNY, CDR2 SVGAGI (reference sequence).

V gene TRBV21-1 combines with J gene TRBJ1-5; TRBD1 reflects the table's D call only, with no check against the DNA. TRBV21-1 counts as a pseudogene. This CDR3 has 16 amino acids. The CDR3 DNA reads as TGTGCCAGCAGCAAAGGGTGGGGGACAGGGGATCAGCCCCAGCATTTT. Encoded protein: CASSKGWGTGDQPQHF.

The chain's CDR3 is CASSQKQLSSYNEQYF. For the CDR3, the DNA is TGTGCCAGCAGCCAAAAGCAGTTGAGCTCCTACAATGAGCAGTACTTC. The chain uses TRBV14 and TRBJ2-1, with D hard to call. The DNA end is a closer match to TRBJ2-7, so the J assignment may be wrong. The CDR3 has 16 amino acids. Germline V gene sequence: CDR1 SGHDN, CDR2 FVKESK.

The chain uses TRBV24-1 and TRBJ2-3, with D uncertain. Trimming took 0 bases from V and 3 from J, leaving 3 bases between them. Germline V gene sequence: CDR1 KGHDR, CDR2 SFDVKD. The CDR3 extends over 13 amino acids. The CDR3, as DNA: TGTGCCACCAGTGATTTGACAACAGATACGCAGTATTTT. Translation gives CATSDLTTDTQYF.

This clonotype was counted many times. The gene calls are TRBV9 and TRBJ2-1; TRBD2 matches 13 bases. CDR1 is SGDLS, CDR2 YYNGEE, per germline. Trimming at V came to 0 bases and at J to 6 bases, leaving 0 bases not matched to a gene. CDR3 length: 15 amino acids. The CDR3 loop reads CASSVGTSGSNEQFF. The CDR3 DNA is TGTGCCAGCAGCGTAGGGACTAGCGGGAGCAATGAGCAGTTCTTC.

This clonotype showed up many times. This sequence joins TRBV27 and TRBJ2-3; the match to TRBD2 covers 7 bases. The CDR3 has 13 residues. CDR1 is MNHEY, CDR2 SMNVEV, per germline (reference sequence). Unmatched junction bases numbered 4, after V lost 8 bases and J lost 2 bases. The CDR3 DNA follows: TGTGCCAGCGCACTAGCGCTCACAGATACGCAGTATTTT. Amino acids: CASALALTDTQYF.

V gene TRBV13 combines with J gene TRBJ2-4, with D perhaps matching TRBD1 (6 bases). The J call may be wrong; the DNA end is better matched by TRBJ2-7. Germline assignment: CDR1 PRHDT and CDR2 FYEKMQ (reference sequence). The CDR3 loop spans 14 amino acids. CDR3 protein: CASSSGWDIDEQYF. The CDR3 nucleotides read TGTGCCAGCAGCTCAGGTTGGGACATCGACGAGCAGTACTTC.

The V and J genes are TRBV5-1 and TRBJ1-4, with D possibly TRBD1 on 5 matching bases. The V end lost 0 bases, the J end lost 7 bases, and 13 bases lay between the germline ends. Germline assignment: CDR1 SGHRS and CDR2 YFSETQ. The CDR3 has 15 amino acids. The DNA of the CDR3 is TGCGCCAGCAGCTTGGCCGGCAGGGCTCTTGAAAAACTGTTTTTT. It translates to CASSLAGRALEKLFF.

This clonotype appeared a few times. This chain links TRBV25-1 with TRBJ2-3; D unresolved. V lost 4 bases and J 0 bases, leaving 11 bases between the germline ends. Germline V gives CDR1 MGHDK, CDR2 SYGVNS. CDR3 length: 15 residues. The CDR3 loop is CASSAPGPSTDTQYF. Written as DNA, the CDR3 is TGTGCCAGCAGTGCTCCGGGCCCCAGCACAGATACGCAGTATTTT.

This clonotype was found once. J is TRBJ1-1 and V is TRBV12-3 or TRBV12-4; possibly TRBD1 for D (6 bases). Deletions cut 2 bases from V and 8 bases from J, with 18 bases between. The CDR3 extends over 15 amino acids. As DNA, the CDR3 is TGTGCCAGCAGTTTAAAAAGGGGGGGCGCAGCGGAAGCTTTCTTT. Translated, it gives CASSLKRGGAAEAFF.